This T cell receptor (beta chain) was captured by sequencing in a study of cytomegalovirus exposure and HLA in healthy donors. Germline CDR1 reads SQVTM; CDR2 reads ANQGSEA. The ends lost 4 bases at V and 7 bases at J; junction bases unmatched: 12. This CDR3 has 15 residues. PCR was performed using 60 Vbeta and 13 Jbeta primers. Sequencing was performed with immunoSEQ multiplex PCR; in TCRdb, only in-frame clones are kept and a portion is missing. Of 70,000 to 85,000 clones in the sample, approximately 60% are singletons; the top ten hold 4.4%. The genes are TRBV29-1 and TRBJ2-7, with 11 bases that match TRBD2. The sequence derives from a male donor in good health and CMV-seropositive. The specimen sequenced was PBMCs. The CDR3, as DNA: TGCAGCGTTGGGATTAGCGGGAGGGACTTGGGGGAGCAGTACTTC. Translation: CSVGISGRDLGEQYF.